Shown below are 17 T cell receptor beta chains from a single sample sequenced in a study of blood T cell repertoires in COVID-19. Libraries were prepared by immunoSEQ multiplex PCR; TCRdb keeps only in-frame clonotypes and omits some of them. The data hold 100,000 to 150,000 clones, with approximately 88% observed a single time. The material sequenced was peripheral blood. The receptor source for this set is an elderly woman with acute or convalescent COVID-19.

This chain joins TRBV10-2 and TRBJ1-3; D remains ambiguous. Looked up from germline, CDR1 is WSHSY and CDR2 is SAAADI. V was cut by 0 bases and J by 0 bases, with 9 bases left in between. The CDR3 has 16 residues. CDR3 loop: CASSESGRLSGNTIYF. The CDR3 nucleotides are TGCGCCAGCAGTGAGTCAGGGAGGCTCTCTGGAAACACCATATATTTT.

The J gene is TRBJ1-1, the V gene TRBV30; 7 bases agree with TRBD1. Germline V gene lookup returns CDR1 GTSNPN and CDR2 SVGIG (reference sequence). The ends lost 4 bases at V and 6 bases at J; junction bases unmatched: 8. The CDR3 sequence is 13 residues long. CDR3 DNA: TGTGCCTGGAATCAGGGGGTTCTCGCTGAAGCTTTCTTT. This translates into CAWNQGVLAEAFF.

The chain couples TRBV9 to TRBJ2-5; 10 nucleotides line up with TRBD2. With 3 bases clipped from V and 5 bases from J, the junction kept 4 bases outside the gene matches. The CDR3 covers 14 residues. Looked up from germline, CDR1 is SGDLS and CDR2 is YYNGEE. The CDR3 here is CASSDSGGRETQYF. The CDR3 nucleotides read TGTGCCAGCAGCGATAGCGGGGGGCGCGAGACCCAGTACTTC.

This clone occurred once. This chain connects TRBV29-1 to TRBJ1-1; possible D gene TRBD1, 5 bases. This CDR3 has 16 residues. CDR1 and CDR2 (germline): SQVTM, ANQGSEA. Trimming stripped 0 bases from V and 4 bases from J, with 18 bases between. CDR3 in DNA: TGCAGCGTTGAAGATCCCCACTTGGCAGGGCGCACTGAAGCTTTCTTT. It encodes CSVEDPHLAGRTEAFF.

This chain joins TRBV30 and TRBJ1-1; unclear D gene. Looked up from germline, CDR1 is GTSNPN and CDR2 is SVGIG (reference sequence). Trimming took 5 bases from V and 4 from J, leaving 14 bases between them. The CDR3 totals 13 residues. CDR3 DNA: TGTGCCTGGTTGCAGGAGGCCGGCACTGAAGCTTTCTTT. Translating it yields CAWLQEAGTEAFF.

This chain links TRBV6-2 or TRBV6-3 with TRBJ1-2; TRBD1 might be the D (6 bases). The CDR3 length is 14 residues. CDR1 is MNHEY and CDR2 is SVGEGT in the germline V gene. Deletions cut 5 bases from V and 2 bases from J, with 12 bases between. DNA of the CDR3: TGTGCCAGCAGTACCGGACAGCCCAACTATGGCTACACCTTC. The encoded protein is CASSTGQPNYGYTF.

The V call is TRBV27, the J call TRBJ2-5; D perhaps matches TRBD2 (6 bases). Trimming shortened V by 5 bases and J by 7 bases, and 20 bases separated the two germline ends. This CDR3 contains 15 residues. Per the germline V gene, CDR1 is MNHEY and CDR2 is SMNVEV (reference sequence). As DNA, the CDR3 is TGTGCCAGCAGTCGCGCGGAGGGCCCATGGGTGACCCAGTACTTC. Protein sequence: CASSRAEGPWVTQYF.

The chain uses TRBV14 and TRBJ1-1; D perhaps matches TRBD1 (5 bases). The CDR3 totals 15 residues. V was clipped by 3 bases and J by 14 bases, with 25 bases between them. CDR1 and CDR2 from the germline V gene are SGHDN and FVKESK. The CDR3 DNA reads TGTGCCAGCAGCCACGCCCTGCGACTTGGACAAGGTCTGTTCTTT. Protein sequence: CASSHALRLGQGLFF.

V usage is TRBV3-1 (or the pseudogene TRBV3-2) and J usage is TRBJ2-7, with 8 bases lining up with TRBD1. Germline V CDR1 and CDR2: LGHDT, YNNKEL (reference sequence). V was clipped by 4 bases and J by 1 base; unmatched bases: 6. There are 15 residues in the CDR3. As DNA, the CDR3 is TGTGCCAGCAGCCTCGACAGGGGAGAATCCTACGAGCAGTACTTC. Encoded protein: CASSLDRGESYEQYF.

The chain couples TRBV7-2 to TRBJ2-7, with TRBD2 matching over 9 bases. This CDR3 region has 16 residues. Germline V gene sequence: CDR1 SGHTA, CDR2 FQGNSA. The J segment lost 6 bases and the V segment lost 4 bases, leaving 13 bases of the junction unmatched. CDR3 loop: CASSSLPLAGKSEQYF. The CDR3, as DNA: TGTGCCAGCAGCTCCCTGCCCCTAGCGGGAAAGTCCGAGCAGTACTTC.

V and J are TRBV29-1 and TRBJ1-5; D possibly corresponds to TRBD1 (5 bases). V shed 6 bases and J shed 0 bases, with 9 bases lying between them. This CDR3 is built from 13 residues. CDR1 and CDR2 from the germline V gene are SQVTM and ANQGSEA. CDR3 sequence reads: CSVGQDSNQPQHF. The DNA for the CDR3 is TGCAGCGTCGGACAAGATAGCAATCAGCCCCAGCATTTT.

This clone turned up a few times. The chain has TRBV19 and TRBJ1-1; D unclear. CDR1 is LNHDA and CDR2 is SQIVND in the germline V gene (reference sequence). V shed 7 bases and J shed 1 base, with 13 bases lying between them. The CDR3 runs to 14 residues. CDR3 DNA: TGTGCCAGTACCTCCCTCAGGCAGAACACTGAAGCTTTCTTT. It translates to CASTSLRQNTEAFF. Combining the CDR3 with reference TRBV19 and TRBJ1-1 gives the whole variable domain DGGITQSPKYLFRKEGQNVTLSCEQNLNHDAMYWYRQDPGQGLRLIYYSQIVNDFQKGDIAEGYSVSREKKESFPLTVTSAQKNPTAFYLCASTSLRQNTEAFFGQGTRLTVV.

The chain recombines TRBV5-4 with TRBJ2-1, with 11 nucleotides matching TRBD2. Germline CDR1 SGHNT, CDR2 YYREEE (reference sequence). The junction had 4 bases not matched to a gene; V was cut back by 4 bases and J by 4 bases. The CDR3 totals 15 residues. The DNA of the CDR3 is TGTGCCAGCAGCGCCGGGACTAGCGGATACAATGAGCAGTTCTTC. Translation gives CASSAGTSGYNEQFF.

The rearrangement joins TRBV5-1 to TRBJ2-7; D not certain. Germline V gives CDR1 SGHRS, CDR2 YFSETQ. V was clipped by 1 base and J by 4 bases, with 15 bases between them. The CDR3 sequence is 15 residues long. CDR3 sequence (DNA): TGCGCCAGCAGCTTGTTACCCCCCCCCACTTACGAGCAGTACTTC. Its protein product is CASSLLPPPTYEQYF.

This clone has only a few counts. At one boundary the junction diverges from the germline segment, which might be a read error. The chain recombines TRBV7-7 with TRBJ2-5; TRBD1 agrees at 9 bases. CDR1 is SSHAT and CDR2 is FNYEAQ in the germline V gene (reference sequence). The CDR3 runs 15 residues. CDR3 protein: CASSSSMGQGFFQYF. DNA for the CDR3: TGTGCTAGCAGCTCCTCTATGGGACAGGGATTTTTCCAGTACTTC.

This sequence joins TRBV4-1 and TRBJ1-1; no reliable D call. From germline, CDR1 is MGHRA and CDR2 YSYEKL. V gave up 3 bases and J gave up 0 bases, with 8 bases separating them. This CDR3 comprises 14 residues. The CDR3 nucleotides read TGCGCCAGCAGCCACGGGTATATGAACACTGAAGCTTTCTTT. Translating gives CASSHGYMNTEAFF.

The V call is TRBV11-2, the J call TRBJ2-3, with 7 bases identical to TRBD2. The length of the CDR3 is 16 residues. Trimming removed 5 bases from V and 1 base from J; junction bases left unmatched: 9. CDR1 and CDR2 from the germline V gene are SGHAT and FQNNGV. The CDR3, as DNA: TGTGCCAGCAGCCCTAGATGGCTAGCGGGCACAGATACGCAGTATTTT. Translation gives CASSPRWLAGTDTQYF.